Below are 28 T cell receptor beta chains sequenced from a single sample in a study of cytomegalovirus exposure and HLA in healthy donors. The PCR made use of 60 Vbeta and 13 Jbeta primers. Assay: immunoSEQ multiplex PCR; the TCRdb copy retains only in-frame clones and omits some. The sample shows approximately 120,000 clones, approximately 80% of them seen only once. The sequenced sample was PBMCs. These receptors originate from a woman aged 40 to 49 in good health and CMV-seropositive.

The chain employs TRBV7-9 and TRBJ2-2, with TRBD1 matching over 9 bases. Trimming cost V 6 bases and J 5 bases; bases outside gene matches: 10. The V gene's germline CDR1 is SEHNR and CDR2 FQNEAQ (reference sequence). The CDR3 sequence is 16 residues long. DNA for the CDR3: TGTGCCAGCAGGTCCGAGACAGGGGGATTGACCGGGGAGCTGTTTTTT. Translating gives CASRSETGGLTGELFF.

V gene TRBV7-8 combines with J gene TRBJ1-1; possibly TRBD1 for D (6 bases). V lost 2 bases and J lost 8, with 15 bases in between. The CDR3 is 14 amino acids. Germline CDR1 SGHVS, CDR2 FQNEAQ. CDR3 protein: CASSLKGGTPEAFF. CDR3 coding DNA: TGTGCCAGCAGCTTAAAAGGTGGGACACCCGAAGCTTTCTTT. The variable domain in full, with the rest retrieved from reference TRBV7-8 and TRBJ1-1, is GAGVSQSPRYKVAKRGQDVALRCDPISGHVSLFWYQQALGQGPEFLTYFQNEAQLDKSGLPSDRFFAERPEGSVSTLKIQRTQQEDSAVYLCASSLKGGTPEAFFGQGTRLTVV.

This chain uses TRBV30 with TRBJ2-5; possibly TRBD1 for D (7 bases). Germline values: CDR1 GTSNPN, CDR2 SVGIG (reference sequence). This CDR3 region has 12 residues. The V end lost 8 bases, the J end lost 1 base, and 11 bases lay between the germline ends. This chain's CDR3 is CARGTAQETQYF. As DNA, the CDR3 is TGTGCCCGCGGGACAGCCCAAGAGACCCAGTACTTC.

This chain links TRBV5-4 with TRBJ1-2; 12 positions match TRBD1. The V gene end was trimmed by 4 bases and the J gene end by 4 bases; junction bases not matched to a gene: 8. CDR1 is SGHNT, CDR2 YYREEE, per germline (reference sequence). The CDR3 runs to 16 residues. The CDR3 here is CASSPGQGASIYGYTF. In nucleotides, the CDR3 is TGTGCCAGCAGCCCGGGACAGGGGGCGTCGATCTATGGCTACACCTTC.

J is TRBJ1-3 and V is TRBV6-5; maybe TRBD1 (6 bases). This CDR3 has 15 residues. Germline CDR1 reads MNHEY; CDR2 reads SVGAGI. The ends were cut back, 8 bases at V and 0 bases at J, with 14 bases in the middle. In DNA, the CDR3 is TGTGCCAGCGGCTCTGACAGGTACTCTGGAAACACCATATATTTT. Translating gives CASGSDRYSGNTIYF.

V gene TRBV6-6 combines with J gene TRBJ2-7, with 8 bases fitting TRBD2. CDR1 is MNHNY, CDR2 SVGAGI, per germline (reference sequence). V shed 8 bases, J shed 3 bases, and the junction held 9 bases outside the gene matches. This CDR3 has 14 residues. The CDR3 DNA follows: TGTGCCAGCTTCCGGGAGGGGGTAGACTACGAGCAGTACTTC. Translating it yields CASFREGVDYEQYF.

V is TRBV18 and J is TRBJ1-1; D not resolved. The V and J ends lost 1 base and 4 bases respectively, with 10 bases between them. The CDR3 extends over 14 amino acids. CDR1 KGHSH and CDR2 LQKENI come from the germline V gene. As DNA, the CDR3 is TGTGCCAGCTCACCACTGCCCTATGGCACTGAAGCTTTCTTT. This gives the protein CASSPLPYGTEAFF. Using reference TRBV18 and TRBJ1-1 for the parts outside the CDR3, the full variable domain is NAGVMQNPRHLVRRRGQEARLRCSPMKGHSHVYWYRQLPEEGLKFMVYLQKENIIDESGMPKERFSAEFPKEGPSILRIQQVVRGDSAAYFCASSPLPYGTEAFFGQGTRLTVV.

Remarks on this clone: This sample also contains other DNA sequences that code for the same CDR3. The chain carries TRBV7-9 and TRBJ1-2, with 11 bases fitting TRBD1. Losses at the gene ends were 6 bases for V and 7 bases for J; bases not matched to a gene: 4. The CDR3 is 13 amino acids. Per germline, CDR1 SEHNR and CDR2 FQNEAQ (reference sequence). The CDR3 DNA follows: TGTGCCAGCAGTTCCGGGACAGGGGGTGGCTACACCTTC. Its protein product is CASSSGTGGGYTF.

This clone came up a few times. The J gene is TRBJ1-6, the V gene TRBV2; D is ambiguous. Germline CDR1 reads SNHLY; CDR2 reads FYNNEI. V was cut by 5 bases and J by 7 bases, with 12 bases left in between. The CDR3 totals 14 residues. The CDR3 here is CASSPSVRNSPLHF. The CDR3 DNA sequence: TGTGCCAGCAGTCCAAGCGTGCGGAATTCACCCCTCCACTTT. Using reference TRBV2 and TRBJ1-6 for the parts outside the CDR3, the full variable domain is EPEVTQTPSHQVTQMGQEVILRCVPISNHLYFYWYRQILGQKVEFLVSFYNNEISEKSEIFDDQFSVERPDGSNFTLKIRSTKLEDSAMYFCASSPSVRNSPLHFGNGTRLTVT.

The CDR3 DNA follows: TGTGCCAGCAGCCTTCCGGGGAATCAGCCCCAGCATTTT. This gives the protein CASSLPGNQPQHF. The chain links TRBV7-2 to TRBJ1-5; D is uncertain. The CDR3 spans 13 residues. Germline assignment: CDR1 SGHTA and CDR2 FQGNSA. The ends were cut back, 5 bases at V and 4 bases at J, with 9 bases in the middle.

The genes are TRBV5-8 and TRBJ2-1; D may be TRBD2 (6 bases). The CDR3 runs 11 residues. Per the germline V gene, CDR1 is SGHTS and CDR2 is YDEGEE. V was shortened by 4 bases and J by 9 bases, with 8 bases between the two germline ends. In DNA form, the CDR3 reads TGTGCCAGCAGCCGCGGGGTTGAGCAGTTCTTC. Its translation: CASSRGVEQFF.

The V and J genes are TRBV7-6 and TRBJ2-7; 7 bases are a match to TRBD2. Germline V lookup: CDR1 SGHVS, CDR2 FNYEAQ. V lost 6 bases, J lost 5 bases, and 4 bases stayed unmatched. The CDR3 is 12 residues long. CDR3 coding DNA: TGTGCCAGCAGTCTGCGGGGGAACGAGCAGTACTTC. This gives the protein CASSLRGNEQYF.

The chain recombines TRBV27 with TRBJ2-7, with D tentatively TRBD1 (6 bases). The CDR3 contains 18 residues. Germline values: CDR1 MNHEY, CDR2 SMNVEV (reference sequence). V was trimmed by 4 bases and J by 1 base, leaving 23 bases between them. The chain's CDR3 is CASSSLDVGRGLSYEQYF. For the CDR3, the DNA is TGTGCCAGCAGTTCTCTCGACGTCGGCAGGGGTCTATCCTACGAGCAGTACTTC.

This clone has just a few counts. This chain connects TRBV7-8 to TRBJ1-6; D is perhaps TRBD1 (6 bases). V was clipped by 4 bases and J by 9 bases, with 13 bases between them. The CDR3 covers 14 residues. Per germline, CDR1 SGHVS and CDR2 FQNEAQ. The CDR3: CASSYDRNGSPLHF. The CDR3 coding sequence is TGTGCCAGCAGCTACGACAGGAACGGTTCACCCCTCCACTTT.

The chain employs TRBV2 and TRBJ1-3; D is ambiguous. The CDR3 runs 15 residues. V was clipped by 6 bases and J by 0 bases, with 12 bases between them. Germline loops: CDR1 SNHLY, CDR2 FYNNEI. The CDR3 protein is CASSRDFVSGNTIYF. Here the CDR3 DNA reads TGTGCCAGCAGCCGAGATTTTGTCTCTGGAAACACCATATATTTT.

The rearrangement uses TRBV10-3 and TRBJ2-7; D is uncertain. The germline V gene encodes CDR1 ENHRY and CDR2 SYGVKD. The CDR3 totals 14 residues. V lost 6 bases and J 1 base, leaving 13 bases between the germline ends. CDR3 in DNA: TGTGCCATCAGGCAAGAAACTCGATCCTACGAGCAGTACTTC. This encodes CAIRQETRSYEQYF.

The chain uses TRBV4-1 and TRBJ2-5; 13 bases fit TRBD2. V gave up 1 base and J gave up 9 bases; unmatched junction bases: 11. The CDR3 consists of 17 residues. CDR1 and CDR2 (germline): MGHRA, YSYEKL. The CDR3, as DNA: TGCGCCAGCAGCCAAGGGACCTACTCGGGACTAGCGGGACCCCAGTACTTC. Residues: CASSQGTYSGLAGPQYF.

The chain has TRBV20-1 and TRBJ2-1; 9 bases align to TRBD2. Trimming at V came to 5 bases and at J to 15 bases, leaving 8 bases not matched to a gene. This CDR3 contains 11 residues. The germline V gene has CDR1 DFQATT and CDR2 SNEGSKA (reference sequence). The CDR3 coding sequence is TGCAGTGCTCCATATCTAGCGGGATGGTTCTTC. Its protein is CSAPYLAGWFF.

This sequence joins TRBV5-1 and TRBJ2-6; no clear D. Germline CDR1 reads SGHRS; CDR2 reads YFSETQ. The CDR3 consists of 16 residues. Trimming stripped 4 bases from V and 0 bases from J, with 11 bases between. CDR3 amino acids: CASSPWLDSGANVLTF. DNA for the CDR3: TGCGCCAGCAGCCCCTGGCTCGACTCTGGGGCCAACGTCCTGACTTTC.

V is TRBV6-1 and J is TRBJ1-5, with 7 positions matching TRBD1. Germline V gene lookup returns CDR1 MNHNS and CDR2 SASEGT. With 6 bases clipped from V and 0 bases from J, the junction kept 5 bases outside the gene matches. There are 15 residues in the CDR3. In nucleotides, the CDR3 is TGTGCCAGCAGCGTGACAGGGTATAGCAATCAGCCCCAGCATTTT. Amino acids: CASSVTGYSNQPQHF.

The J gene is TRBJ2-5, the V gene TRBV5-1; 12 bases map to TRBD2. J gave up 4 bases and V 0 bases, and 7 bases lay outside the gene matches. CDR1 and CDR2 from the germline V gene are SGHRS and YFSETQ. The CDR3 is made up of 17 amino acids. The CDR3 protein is CASSLAASGGARETQYF. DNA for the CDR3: TGCGCCAGCAGCTTGGCGGCTAGCGGGGGGGCGCGAGAGACCCAGTACTTC. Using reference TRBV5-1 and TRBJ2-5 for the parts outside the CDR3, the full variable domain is KAGVTQTPRYLIKTRGQQVTLSCSPISGHRSVSWYQQTPGQGLQFLFEYFSETQRNKGNFPGRFSGRQFSNSRSEMNVSTLELGDSALYLCASSLAASGGARETQYFGPGTRLLVL.

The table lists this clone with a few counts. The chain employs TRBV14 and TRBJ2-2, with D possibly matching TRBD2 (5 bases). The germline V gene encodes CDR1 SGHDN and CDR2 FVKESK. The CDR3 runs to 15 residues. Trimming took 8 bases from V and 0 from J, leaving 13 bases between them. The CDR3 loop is CASRMAGSNTGELFF. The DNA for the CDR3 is TGTGCCAGCCGGATGGCGGGTTCGAACACCGGGGAGCTGTTTTTT.

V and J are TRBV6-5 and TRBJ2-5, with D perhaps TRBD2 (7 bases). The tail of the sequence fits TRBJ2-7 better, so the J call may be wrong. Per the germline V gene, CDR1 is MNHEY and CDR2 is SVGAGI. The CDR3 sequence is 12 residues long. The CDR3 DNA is TGTGCCAGCAAGGGGGGGCCCTACGAGCAGTACTTC. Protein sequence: CASKGGPYEQYF.

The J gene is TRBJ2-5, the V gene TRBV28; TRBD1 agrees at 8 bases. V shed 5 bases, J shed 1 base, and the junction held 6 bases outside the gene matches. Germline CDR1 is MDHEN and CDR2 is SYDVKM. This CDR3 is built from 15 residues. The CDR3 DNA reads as TGTGCCAGCAGTCCGCGGACAGGGATCCAAGAGACCCAGTACTTC. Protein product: CASSPRTGIQETQYF. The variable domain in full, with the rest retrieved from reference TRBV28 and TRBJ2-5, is DVKVTQSSRYLVKRTGEKVFLECVQDMDHENMFWYRQDPGLGLRLIYFSYDVKMKEKGDIPEGYSVSREKKERFSLILESASTNQTSMYLCASSPRTGIQETQYFGPGTRLLVL.

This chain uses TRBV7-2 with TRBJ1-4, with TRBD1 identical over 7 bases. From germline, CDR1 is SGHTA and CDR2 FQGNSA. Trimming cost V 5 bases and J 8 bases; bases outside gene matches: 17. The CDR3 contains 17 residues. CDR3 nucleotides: TGTGCCAGCAGCATAAATCCCGGGACAGATAATGGAGAAAAACTGTTTTTT. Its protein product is CASSINPGTDNGEKLFF.

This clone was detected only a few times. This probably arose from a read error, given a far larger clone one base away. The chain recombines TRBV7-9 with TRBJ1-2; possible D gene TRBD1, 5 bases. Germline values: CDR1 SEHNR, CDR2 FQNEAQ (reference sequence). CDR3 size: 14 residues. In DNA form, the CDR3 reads TGTTCCAGCAGCCTAGGACAACCGACCTATGGCTACACCTTC. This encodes CSSSLGQPTYGYTF.

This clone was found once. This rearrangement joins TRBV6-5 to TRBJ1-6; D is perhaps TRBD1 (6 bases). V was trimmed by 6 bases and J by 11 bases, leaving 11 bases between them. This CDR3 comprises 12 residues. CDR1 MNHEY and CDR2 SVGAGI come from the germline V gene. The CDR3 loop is CASRRRGTPLHF. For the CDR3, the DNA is TGTGCCAGCAGGCGCAGGGGAACACCCCTCCACTTT.

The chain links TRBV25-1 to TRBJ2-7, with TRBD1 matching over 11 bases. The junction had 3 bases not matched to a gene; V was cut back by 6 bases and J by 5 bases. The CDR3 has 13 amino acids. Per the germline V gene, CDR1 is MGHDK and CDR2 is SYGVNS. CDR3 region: CASRGQGDHEQYF. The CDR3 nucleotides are TGTGCCAGCAGGGGACAGGGGGACCACGAGCAGTACTTC.